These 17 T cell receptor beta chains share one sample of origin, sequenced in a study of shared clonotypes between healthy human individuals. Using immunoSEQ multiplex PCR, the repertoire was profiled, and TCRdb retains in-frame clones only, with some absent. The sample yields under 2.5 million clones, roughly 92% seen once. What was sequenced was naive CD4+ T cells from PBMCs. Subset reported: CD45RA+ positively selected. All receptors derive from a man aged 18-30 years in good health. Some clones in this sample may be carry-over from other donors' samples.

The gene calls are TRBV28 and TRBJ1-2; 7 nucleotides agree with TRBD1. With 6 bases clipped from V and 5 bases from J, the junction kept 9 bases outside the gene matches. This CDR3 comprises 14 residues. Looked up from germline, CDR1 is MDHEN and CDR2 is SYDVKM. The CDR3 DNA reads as TGTGCCAGCAGCCCCCGAACAGGGGAATATGGCTACACCTTC. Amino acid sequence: CASSPRTGEYGYTF.

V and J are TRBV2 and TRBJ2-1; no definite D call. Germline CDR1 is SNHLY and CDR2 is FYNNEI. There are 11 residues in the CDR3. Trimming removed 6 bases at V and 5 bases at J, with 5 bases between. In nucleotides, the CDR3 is TGTGCCAGCAGAGTAAACAATGAGCAGTTCTTC. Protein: CASRVNNEQFF.

As DNA, the CDR3 is TGTGCCAGCAGCCCTAGGACAGGACGAGGTGCTTTCTTT. Translating it yields CASSPRTGRGAFF. The chain combines TRBV7-8 with TRBJ1-1; 7 bases map to TRBD1. The CDR3 is made up of 13 amino acids. Germline CDR1 is SGHVS and CDR2 is FQNEAQ. With 5 bases clipped from V and 11 bases from J, the junction kept 11 bases outside the gene matches. The full variable domain, completed using reference TRBV7-8 and TRBJ1-1, is GAGVSQSPRYKVAKRGQDVALRCDPISGHVSLFWYQQALGQGPEFLTYFQNEAQLDKSGLPSDRFFAERPEGSVSTLKIQRTQQEDSAVYLCASSPRTGRGAFFGQGTRLTVV.

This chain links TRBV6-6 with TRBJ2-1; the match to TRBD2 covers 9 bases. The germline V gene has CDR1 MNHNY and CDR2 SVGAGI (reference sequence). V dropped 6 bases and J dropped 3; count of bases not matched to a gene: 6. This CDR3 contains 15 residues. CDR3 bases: TGTGCCAGCAGACCTGGACTAGCGCACTACAATGAGCAGTTCTTC. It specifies CASRPGLAHYNEQFF.

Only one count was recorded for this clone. The CDR3 DNA sequence: TGCGCCAGCAGCCAAATGATAGGACAGGTAGGGGCTTTCTTT. Translation gives CASSQMIGQVGAFF. The gene calls are TRBV5-1 and TRBJ1-1; 7 bases agree with TRBD1. Germline assignment: CDR1 SGHRS and CDR2 YFSETQ. J lost 11 bases, V lost 4 bases, and 14 bases had no gene match. The CDR3 runs 14 residues.

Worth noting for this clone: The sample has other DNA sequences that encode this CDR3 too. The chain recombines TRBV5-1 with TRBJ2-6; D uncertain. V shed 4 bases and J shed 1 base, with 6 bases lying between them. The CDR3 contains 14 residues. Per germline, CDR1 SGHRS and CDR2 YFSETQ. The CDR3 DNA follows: TGCGCCAGCAGCGAGGCGTCTGGGGCCAACGTCCTGACTTTC. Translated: CASSEASGANVLTF.

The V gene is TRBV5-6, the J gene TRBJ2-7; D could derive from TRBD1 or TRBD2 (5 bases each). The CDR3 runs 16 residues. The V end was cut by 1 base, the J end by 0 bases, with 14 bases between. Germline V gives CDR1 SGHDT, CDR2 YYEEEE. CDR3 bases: TGTGCCAGCAGCTTGTTGGCCGGGACGTACTCCTACGAGCAGTACTTC. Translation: CASSLLAGTYSYEQYF.

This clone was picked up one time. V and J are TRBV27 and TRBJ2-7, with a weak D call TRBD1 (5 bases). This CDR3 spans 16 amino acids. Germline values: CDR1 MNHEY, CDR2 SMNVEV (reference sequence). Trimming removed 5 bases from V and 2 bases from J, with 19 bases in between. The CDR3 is CASSLLGPRVPYEQYF. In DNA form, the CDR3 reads TGTGCCAGCAGTCTTCTGGGGCCTCGGGTTCCCTACGAGCAGTACTTC.

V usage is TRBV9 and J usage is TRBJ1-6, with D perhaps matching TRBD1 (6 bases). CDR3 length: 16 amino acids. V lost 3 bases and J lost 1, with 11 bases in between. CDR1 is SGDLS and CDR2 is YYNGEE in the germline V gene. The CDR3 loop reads CASSETDRSYNSPLHF. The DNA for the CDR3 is TGTGCCAGCAGCGAGACAGACAGGTCCTATAATTCACCCCTCCACTTT.

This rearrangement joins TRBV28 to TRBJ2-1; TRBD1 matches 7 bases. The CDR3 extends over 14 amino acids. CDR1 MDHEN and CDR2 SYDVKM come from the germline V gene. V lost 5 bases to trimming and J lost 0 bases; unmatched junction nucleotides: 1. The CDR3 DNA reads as TGTGCCAGCAGTACAGGGGACTCCTACAATGAGCAGTTCTTC. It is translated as CASSTGDSYNEQFF.

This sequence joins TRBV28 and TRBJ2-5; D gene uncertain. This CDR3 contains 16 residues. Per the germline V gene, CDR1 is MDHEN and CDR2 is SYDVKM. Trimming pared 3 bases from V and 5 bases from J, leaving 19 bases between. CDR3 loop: CASSFGWQADWETQYF. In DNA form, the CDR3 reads TGTGCCAGCAGTTTTGGGTGGCAGGCTGATTGGGAGACCCAGTACTTC. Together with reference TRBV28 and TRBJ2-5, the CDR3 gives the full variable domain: DVKVTQSSRYLVKRTGEKVFLECVQDMDHENMFWYRQDPGLGLRLIYFSYDVKMKEKGDIPEGYSVSREKKERFSLILESASTNQTSMYLCASSFGWQADWETQYFGPGTRLLVL.

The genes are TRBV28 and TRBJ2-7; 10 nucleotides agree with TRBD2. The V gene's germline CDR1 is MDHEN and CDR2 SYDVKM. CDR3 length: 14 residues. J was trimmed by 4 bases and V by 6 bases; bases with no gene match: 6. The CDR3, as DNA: TGTGCCAGCAGGGCGGGACTAGCGTCTTACGAGCAGTACTTC. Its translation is CASRAGLASYEQYF.

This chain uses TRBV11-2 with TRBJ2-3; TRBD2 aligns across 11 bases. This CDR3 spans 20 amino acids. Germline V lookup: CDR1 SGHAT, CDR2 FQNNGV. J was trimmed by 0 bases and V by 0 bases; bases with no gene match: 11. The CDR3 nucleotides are TGTGCCAGCAGCTTAGATTCCCGACTAGCGGGGATTTCTAGCACAGATACGCAGTATTTT. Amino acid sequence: CASSLDSRLAGISSTDTQYF.

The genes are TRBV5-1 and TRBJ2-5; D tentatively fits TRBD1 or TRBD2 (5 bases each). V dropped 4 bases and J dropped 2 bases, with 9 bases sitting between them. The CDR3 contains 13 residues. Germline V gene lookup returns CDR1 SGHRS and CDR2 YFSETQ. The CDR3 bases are TGCGCCAGCAGCGGGAGACAGCAAGAGACCCAGTACTTC. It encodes CASSGRQQETQYF.

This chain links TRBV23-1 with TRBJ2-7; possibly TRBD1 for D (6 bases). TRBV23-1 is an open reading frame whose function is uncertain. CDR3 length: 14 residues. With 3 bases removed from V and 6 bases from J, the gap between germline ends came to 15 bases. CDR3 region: CASSHQGTRGEQYF. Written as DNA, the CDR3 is TGCGCCAGCAGTCACCAGGGGACCCGTGGCGAGCAGTACTTC.

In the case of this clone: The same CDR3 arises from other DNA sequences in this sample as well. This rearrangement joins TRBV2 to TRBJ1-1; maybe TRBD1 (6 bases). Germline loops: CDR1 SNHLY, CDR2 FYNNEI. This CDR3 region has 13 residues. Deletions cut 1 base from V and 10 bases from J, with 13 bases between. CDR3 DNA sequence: TGTGCCAGCAGTGAAGAAGGGGGAGCGGGAGCTTTCTTT. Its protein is CASSEEGGAGAFF.

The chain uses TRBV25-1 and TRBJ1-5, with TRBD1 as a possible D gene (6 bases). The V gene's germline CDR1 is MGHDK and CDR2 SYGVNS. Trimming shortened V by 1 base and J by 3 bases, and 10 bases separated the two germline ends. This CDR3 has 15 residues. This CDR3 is CASSESDRDNQPQHF. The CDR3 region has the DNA TGTGCCAGCAGTGAATCGGACAGAGACAATCAGCCCCAGCATTTT.